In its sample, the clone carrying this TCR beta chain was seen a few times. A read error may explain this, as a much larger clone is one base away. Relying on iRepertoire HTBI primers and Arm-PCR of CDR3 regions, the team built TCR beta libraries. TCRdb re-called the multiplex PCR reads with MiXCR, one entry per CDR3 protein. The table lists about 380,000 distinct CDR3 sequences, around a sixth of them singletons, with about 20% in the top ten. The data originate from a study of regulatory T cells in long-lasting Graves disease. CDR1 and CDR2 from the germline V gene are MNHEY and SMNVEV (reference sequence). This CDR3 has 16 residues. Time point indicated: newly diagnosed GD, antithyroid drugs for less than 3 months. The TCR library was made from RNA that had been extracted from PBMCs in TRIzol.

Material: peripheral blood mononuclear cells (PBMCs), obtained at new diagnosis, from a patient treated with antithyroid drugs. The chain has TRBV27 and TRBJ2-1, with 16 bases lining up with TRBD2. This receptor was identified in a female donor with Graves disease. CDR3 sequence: CVSSFPGLAGGNEQFF. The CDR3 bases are TGTGTCAGCAGTTTTCCGGGACTAGCGGGAGGGAATGAGCAGTTCTTC.